Shown below are 30 T cell receptor beta chains from a single sample sequenced in a study of cytomegalovirus exposure and HLA in healthy donors. The PCR had 60 Vbeta and 13 Jbeta primers. The method was immunoSEQ multiplex PCR; TCRdb's version includes in-frame clones alone and lacks a portion of them. The sample lists some 89,000 clones, 81% seen once, with about 2% in the top ten. Specimen: PBMCs. Every receptor here comes from a young woman in good health and CMV-seronegative.

The rearrangement links TRBV9 to TRBJ2-7; 9 nucleotides match TRBD1. V lost 3 bases to trimming and J lost 9 bases; unmatched junction nucleotides: 10. Germline V gene lookup returns CDR1 SGDLS and CDR2 YYNGEE. The CDR3 is 14 residues long. CDR3 sequence reads: CASSALQGAGGQYF. The CDR3 DNA reads as TGTGCCAGCAGCGCACTACAGGGGGCGGGCGGGCAGTACTTC.

This clone was detected a few times. The rearrangement joins TRBV7-2 to TRBJ2-1; D remains unclear. Trimming removed 0 bases from V and 6 bases from J, with 9 bases in between. The germline CDR1 and CDR2 sequences are SGHTA and FQGNSA. The CDR3 is made up of 14 amino acids. The CDR3 region is CASSLARVGNEQFF. In DNA form, the CDR3 reads TGTGCCAGCAGCTTAGCCCGGGTGGGCAATGAGCAGTTCTTC.

V gene TRBV11-1 combines with J gene TRBJ2-2; D unclear. Trimming cost V 5 bases and J 5 bases, with 6 bases left between them. Germline loops: CDR1 SGHAT, CDR2 FQDESV (reference sequence). The CDR3 has 12 amino acids. The CDR3 is CASSPQTGELFF. For the CDR3, the DNA is TGTGCCAGCAGCCCCCAGACCGGGGAGCTGTTTTTT.

The chain joins TRBV9 to TRBJ1-1; possible D gene TRBD1, 6 bases. This CDR3 spans 17 amino acids. V was trimmed by 3 bases and J by 3 bases, leaving 21 bases between them. CDR1 and CDR2 (germline): SGDLS, YYNGEE. The CDR3 sequence is CASSETPGAGAYTEAFF. The CDR3 DNA reads as TGTGCCAGCAGCGAGACCCCAGGGGCAGGGGCCTACACTGAAGCTTTCTTT.

J is TRBJ2-1 and V is TRBV27; 8 bases are a match to TRBD2. There are 14 residues in the CDR3. CDR1 MNHEY and CDR2 SMNVEV come from the germline V gene (reference sequence). The V and J ends lost 5 bases and 7 bases, in that order; junction bases with no gene match: 7. CDR3 sequence: CASSPSTGGNEQFF. As DNA, the CDR3 is TGTGCCAGCAGTCCTTCAACGGGGGGGAATGAGCAGTTCTTC.

The rearrangement joins TRBV18 to TRBJ2-3; 8 nucleotides match TRBD2. The length of the CDR3 is 16 residues. The germline V gene encodes CDR1 KGHSH and CDR2 LQKENI. The junction had 10 bases not matched to a gene; V was cut back by 3 bases and J by 5 bases. Written as DNA, the CDR3 is TGTGCCAGCTCACCGGCGGGAGGAAACTCACGAGATACGCAGTATTTT. This gives the protein CASSPAGGNSRDTQYF.

This clone came up once. The chain carries TRBV10-1 and TRBJ2-5, with 10 bases identical to TRBD2. This CDR3 spans 19 amino acids. The trim removed 3 bases at V and 1 base at J, leaving 14 bases unmatched. Germline V gene lookup returns CDR1 WNHNN and CDR2 SYGVQD (reference sequence). CDR3 sequence: CASSDGYTSGNPGQETQYF. The DNA of the CDR3 is TGCGCCAGCAGTGACGGTTATACTAGCGGGAATCCTGGCCAAGAGACCCAGTACTTC.

This rearrangement joins TRBV28 to TRBJ1-2; no clear D gene. Germline V CDR1 and CDR2: MDHEN, SYDVKM. CDR3 length equals 12 residues. V gave up 7 bases and J gave up 0 bases, with 6 bases separating them. The CDR3 DNA follows: TGTGCCAGCAACAACGCTAACTATGGCTACACCTTC. It encodes CASNNANYGYTF.

This clone was observed once. The rearrangement links TRBV27 to TRBJ1-5, with TRBD1 as a possible D gene (5 bases). Trimming stripped 6 bases from V and 2 bases from J, with 11 bases between. Germline-derived CDR1 and CDR2 are MNHEY and SMNVEV (reference sequence). This CDR3 is 14 amino acids long. CDR3 DNA: TGTGCCAGCAGGCCTAGGGGTGGCAATCAGCCCCAGCATTTT. It encodes CASRPRGGNQPQHF.

This chain uses TRBV5-5 with TRBJ2-5; TRBD1 matches 11 bases. Unmatched junction bases numbered 8, after V lost 5 bases and J lost 5 bases. Per the germline V gene, CDR1 is SGHKS and CDR2 is YYEKEE (reference sequence). The CDR3 extends over 15 amino acids. The CDR3 coding sequence is TGTGCCAGCAGTTGGACAGGGGGCTTGATTGAGACCCAGTACTTC. Translated: CASSWTGGLIETQYF.

The chain joins TRBV4-3 to TRBJ2-3, with a possible D match to TRBD2 (6 bases). The CDR3 contains 16 residues. Trimming shortened V by 3 bases and J by 4 bases, and 17 bases separated the two germline ends. In germline, CDR1 is LGHNA, CDR2 YSLEER. The CDR3 bases are TGCGCCAGCAGCCAGGCCCCTAGCGTAAGGGCAGATACGCAGTATTTT. Encoded protein: CASSQAPSVRADTQYF.

The chain joins TRBV2 to TRBJ2-5; 10 bases align to TRBD1. V lost 8 bases and J lost 4; bases outside the gene matches: 7. Germline CDR1 SNHLY, CDR2 FYNNEI. The CDR3 is 14 amino acids. Here the CDR3 DNA reads TGTGCCAGCGGTTTGGACAGGGGGTTAGAGACCCAGTACTTC. Its translation is CASGLDRGLETQYF.

This chain joins TRBV7-2 and TRBJ2-1; D might be TRBD2 (6 bases). Germline V lookup: CDR1 SGHTA, CDR2 FQGNSA. The V end was cut by 0 bases, the J end by 2 bases, with 11 bases between. This CDR3 contains 16 residues. CDR3 bases: TGTGCCAGCAGCTTAGCAGGCGCGGGGACCTACAATGAGCAGTTCTTC. It is translated as CASSLAGAGTYNEQFF.

The chain is built from TRBV15 and TRBJ2-5; D call uncertain. Trimming pared 3 bases from V and 0 bases from J, leaving 2 bases between. The germline V gene encodes CDR1 LNHNV and CDR2 YYDKDF (reference sequence). The length of the CDR3 is 12 residues. The CDR3 sequence is CATSSNQETQYF. CDR3 nucleotides: TGTGCCACCAGCAGTAACCAAGAGACCCAGTACTTC. The full variable domain, completed using reference TRBV15 and TRBJ2-5, is DAMVIQNPRYQVTQFGKPVTLSCSQTLNHNVMYWYQQKSSQAPKLLFHYYDKDFNNEADTPDNFQSRRPNTSFCFLDIRSPGLGDTAMYLCATSSNQETQYFGPGTRLLVL.

This clone appeared once. For the CDR3, the DNA is TGTGCCAGCAGTTTGCAGGGATACGAGCAGTACTTC. Amino acids: CASSLQGYEQYF. The chain combines TRBV28 with TRBJ2-7, with TRBD1 as a possible D gene (5 bases). The CDR3 is 12 residues long. Germline CDR1 is MDHEN and CDR2 is SYDVKM. The V gene lost 3 bases and the J gene lost 4 bases, with 7 bases spanning the gap.

This chain uses TRBV15 with TRBJ1-3, with TRBD1 identical over 7 bases. Trimming removed 3 bases from V and 4 bases from J; junction bases left unmatched: 18. Germline V gives CDR1 LNHNV, CDR2 YYDKDF (reference sequence). The CDR3 consists of 19 residues. The CDR3 DNA sequence: TGTGCCACCAGCAGTCGAGGGACAGCCGCCTCGAGGTGGGGAAACACCATATATTTT. It is translated as CATSSRGTAASRWGNTIYF.

J is TRBJ2-7 and V is TRBV6-5; 9 nucleotides match TRBD1. In germline, CDR1 is MNHEY, CDR2 SVGAGI. The CDR3 is made up of 15 amino acids. The ends lost 6 bases at V and 2 bases at J; junction bases unmatched: 8. In nucleotides, the CDR3 is TGTGCCAGCAGCTCCCGGGACAGGGTGCCCTACGAGCAGTACTTC. Protein sequence: CASSSRDRVPYEQYF.

This chain links TRBV7-9 with TRBJ2-1; D is possibly TRBD2 (6 bases). CDR1 and CDR2 from the germline V gene are SEHNR and FQNEAQ (reference sequence). The ends were cut back, 10 bases at V and 6 bases at J, with 19 bases in the middle. The CDR3 covers 14 residues. In DNA, the CDR3 is TGTGCCATCCAATCAACCGGGACTCCCAATGAGCAGTTCTTC. It yields the protein CAIQSTGTPNEQFF.

This chain joins TRBV6-5 and TRBJ1-1, with D possibly matching TRBD1 (5 bases). The V and J ends lost 6 bases and 5 bases respectively, with 13 bases between them. This CDR3 is built from 13 residues. Per the germline V gene, CDR1 is MNHEY and CDR2 is SVGAGI. The DNA for the CDR3 is TGTGCCAGCAGCCGGGTGGGGGGAACTGAAGCTTTCTTT. It codes for CASSRVGGTEAFF.

The rearrangement joins TRBV15 to TRBJ2-5; D is perhaps TRBD2 (6 bases). The CDR3 covers 13 residues. Germline V lookup: CDR1 LNHNV, CDR2 YYDKDF (reference sequence). V lost 3 bases, J lost 4 bases, and 9 bases lay in between. The CDR3 coding sequence is TGTGCCACCAGCAGGTCGGGAGTAGAGACCCAGTACTTC. Encoded protein: CATSRSGVETQYF.

The V and J genes are TRBV9 and TRBJ2-1, with 9 bases lining up with TRBD2. The germline V gene encodes CDR1 SGDLS and CDR2 YYNGEE. After removal of 0 bases from V and 13 bases from J, the junction contained 11 bases not matched to a gene. This CDR3 has 15 residues. The CDR3 DNA is TGTGCCAGCAGCGTAGACGGCGGGAGGGCCTTGGATCAGTTCTTC. The encoded protein is CASSVDGGRALDQFF.

V gene TRBV14 combines with J gene TRBJ2-3; TRBD2 matches 11 bases. CDR3 size: 16 residues. Germline CDR1 and CDR2: SGHDN and FVKESK. With 4 bases clipped from V and 2 bases from J, the junction kept 5 bases outside the gene matches. The CDR3 DNA reads as TGTGCCAGCAGCCCTACTAGCGGGAGAAACACAGATACGCAGTATTTT. This codes for CASSPTSGRNTDTQYF.

V is TRBV25-1 and J is TRBJ1-1, with unresolved D. CDR3 length: 13 residues. The germline V and J ends were trimmed by 5 bases and 4 bases, with 11 bases remaining between them. Germline V gene sequence: CDR1 MGHDK, CDR2 SYGVNS. In DNA, the CDR3 is TGTGCCAGCAGTTCTCACGGGGTCACTGAAGCTTTCTTT. Its protein product is CASSSHGVTEAFF. The full variable domain, its missing parts supplied by reference TRBV25-1 and TRBJ1-1, is EADIYQTPRYLVIGTGKKITLECSQTMGHDKMYWYQQDPGMELHLIHYSYGVNSTEKGDLSSESTVSRIRTEHFPLTLESARPSHTSQYLCASSSHGVTEAFFGQGTRLTVV.

This chain connects TRBV2 to TRBJ1-2, with a tentative D call TRBD1 (6 bases). Germline loops: CDR1 SNHLY, CDR2 FYNNEI. Trimming shortened V by 6 bases and J by 0 bases, and 11 bases separated the two germline ends. This CDR3 has 14 residues. CDR3 loop: CASRTTGSNYGYTF. The CDR3 DNA follows: TGTGCCAGCAGAACAACAGGGTCTAACTATGGCTACACCTTC.

The CDR3 is CASSQEDYSGNEQFF. Here the CDR3 DNA reads TGCGCCAGCAGCCAAGAGGACTACAGCGGCAATGAGCAGTTCTTC. V usage is TRBV4-1 and J usage is TRBJ2-1; perhaps TRBD2 as D (6 bases). The V end was cut by 0 bases, the J end by 6 bases, with 12 bases between. CDR3 length: 15 amino acids. Germline CDR1 MGHRA, CDR2 YSYEKL.

The chain has TRBV18 and TRBJ1-2; weak D call: TRBD1 (6 bases). V was cut by 3 bases and J by 1 base, with 9 bases left in between. Looked up from germline, CDR1 is KGHSH and CDR2 is LQKENI. The CDR3 contains 14 residues. The CDR3 spells CASSPLDSNYGYTF. The CDR3 DNA reads as TGTGCCAGCTCACCCCTGGACAGTAACTATGGCTACACCTTC.

This chain uses TRBV7-2 with TRBJ2-5; a possible D gene is TRBD2 (6 bases). The DNA end is more similar to TRBJ2-7, so the J call may be wrong. Germline CDR1 is SGHTA and CDR2 is FQGNSA. This CDR3 is 18 amino acids long. This chain's CDR3 is CASSLPARGGTSRYEQYF. Here the CDR3 DNA reads TGTGCCAGCAGCTTGCCAGCGCGGGGCGGGACGTCCCGCTACGAGCAGTACTTC.

The genes are TRBV28 and TRBJ2-6; D perhaps matches TRBD2 (6 bases). This CDR3 is 14 amino acids long. In germline, CDR1 is MDHEN, CDR2 SYDVKM. V was shortened by 7 bases and J by 4 bases, with 11 bases between the two germline ends. The CDR3 region is CASIRGTGANVLTF. DNA for the CDR3: TGTGCCAGCATTCGGGGGACCGGGGCCAACGTCCTGACTTTC.

The chain carries TRBV10-3 and TRBJ1-1; D call uncertain. The ends were cut back, 4 bases at V and 2 bases at J, with 14 bases in the middle. Germline-derived CDR1 and CDR2 are ENHRY and SYGVKD. CDR3 length: 15 amino acids. Here the CDR3 DNA reads TGTGCCATCAGTGCGATCAACACCGCCAACACTGAAGCTTTCTTT. This translates into CAISAINTANTEAFF.

The chain couples TRBV27 to TRBJ2-7; D might be TRBD2 (6 bases). Trimming cost V 4 bases and J 3 bases, with 25 bases left between them. CDR3 length: 18 amino acids. The V gene's germline CDR1 is MNHEY and CDR2 SMNVEV (reference sequence). Written as DNA, the CDR3 is TGTGCCAGCAGTTCGCCGAGTGGGAGGCCCCGCGGCCACTACGAGCAGTACTTC. This codes for CASSSPSGRPRGHYEQYF.